One and the same sample provided the 9 T cell receptor beta chains below, sequenced in a study of T cell repertoires in cytomegalovirus infection. These TCRs are of unknown antigen specificity. Via MiXCR, TCRdb re-called the reads, giving one row per CDR3 protein. The sample includes fewer than 950,000 distinct CDR3 sequences, about 30% seen only once; the top ten take roughly an eighth. The source material was cultured CD8+ T cells from PBMCs, sampled from culture after CMV antigen stimulation. These receptors were collected from a human donor in good health (CMV status not recorded). Some clones in this sample may be carry-over from other donors' samples.

This clonotype occurred a few times. The V gene is TRBV28, the J gene TRBJ2-2; 12 bases match TRBD2. With V trimmed by 5 bases and J by 4 bases, 5 bases remained unmatched. The CDR3 is 16 residues long. CDR1 is MDHEN, CDR2 SYDVKM, per germline. DNA of the CDR3: TGTGCCAGCAGTGGGCTAGCGGGGGGGATCACCGGGGAGCTGTTTTTT. This codes for CASSGLAGGITGELFF.

In regard to this clonotype: Since a much larger clone is just one base distant, this may be a read error. This chain links TRBV7-3 with TRBJ1-2; possibly TRBD1 for D (6 bases). The germline V and J ends were trimmed by 7 bases and 8 bases, with 20 bases remaining between them. This CDR3 spans 14 amino acids. CDR1 and CDR2 (germline): SGHTA, FQGTGA. This CDR3 is CASNDQGRQEGYTF. In nucleotides, the CDR3 is TGTGCCAGCAACGACCAGGGAAGACAGGAGGGCTACACCTTC. Based on the CDR3 plus reference TRBV7-3 and TRBJ1-2, the full variable domain is GAGVSQTPSNKVTEKGKYVELRCDPISGHTALYWYRQSLGQGPEFLIYFQGTGAADDSGLPNDRFFAVRPEGSVSTLKIQRTERGDSAVYLCASNDQGRQEGYTFGSGTRLTVV.

The chain has TRBV9 and TRBJ2-5, with D perhaps matching TRBD1 (6 bases). The ends were cut back, 1 base at V and 0 bases at J, with 7 bases in the middle. CDR3 length equals 14 residues. Germline loops: CDR1 SGDLS, CDR2 YYNGEE. The CDR3 DNA sequence: TGTGCCAGCAGCGTAAGGGACAACCAAGAGACCCAGTACTTC. Its translation is CASSVRDNQETQYF.

This clonotype was seen more than once but under ten times. This chain connects TRBV6-1 to TRBJ2-7, with D perhaps TRBD2 (6 bases). This CDR3 region has 13 residues. The ends were cut back, 8 bases at V and 3 bases at J, with 14 bases in the middle. CDR1 and CDR2 from the germline V gene are MNHNS and SASEGT. For the CDR3, the DNA is TGTGCCAGCCGGGAGAGGGGAATCTACGAGCAGTACGTC. Translated: CASRERGIYEQYV.

The gene calls are TRBV7-8 and TRBJ1-2, with D hard to call. CDR1 and CDR2 (germline): SGHVS, FQNEAQ. The CDR3 is made up of 13 amino acids. Trimming shortened V by 6 bases and J by 4 bases, and 12 bases separated the two germline ends. The CDR3 spells CASSSGRSYGYTF. DNA for the CDR3: TGTGCCAGCAGTTCGGGTCGGTCCTATGGCTACACCTTC.

The genes are TRBV27 and TRBJ2-7, with D tentatively TRBD2 (5 bases). Trimming removed 4 bases from V and 2 bases from J, with 12 bases in between. The germline CDR1 and CDR2 sequences are MNHEY and SMNVEV (reference sequence). The CDR3 consists of 14 residues. The CDR3 DNA reads TGTGCCAGCAGTTCCGGACTTAAGCCCTACGAGCAGTACGTC. This encodes CASSSGLKPYEQYV.

This clonotype was observed a handful of times. The chain carries TRBV6-2 or TRBV6-3 and TRBJ2-7, with a weak D call TRBD2 (6 bases). This CDR3 is built from 14 residues. Germline-derived CDR1 and CDR2 are MNHEY and SVGEGT. Trimming shortened V by 7 bases and J by 7 bases, and 20 bases separated the two germline ends. The CDR3 spells CASTQAAGGGEQYV. CDR3 DNA sequence: TGTGCCAGCACCCAGGCGGCCGGGGGTGGAGAGCAGTACGTC.

This clonotype was observed many times. The chain links TRBV19 to TRBJ2-1; D uncertain. CDR1 is LNHDA, CDR2 SQIVND, per germline (reference sequence). V shed 9 bases and J shed 0 bases, with 15 bases lying between them. The CDR3 sequence is 15 residues long. CDR3 residues: CASSPDGSSYNEQFF. The CDR3 nucleotides are TGTGCCAGCAGCCCCGACGGTAGCTCCTACAATGAGCAGTTCTTC. Using reference TRBV19 and TRBJ2-1 for the parts outside the CDR3, the full variable domain is DGGITQSPKYLFRKEGQNVTLSCEQNLNHDAMYWYRQDPGQGLRLIYYSQIVNDFQKGDIAEGYSVSREKKESFPLTVTSAQKNPTAFYLCASSPDGSSYNEQFFGPGTRLTVL.

The chain couples TRBV15 to TRBJ1-1; D unclear. The V gene lost 0 bases and the J gene lost 0 bases, with 5 bases spanning the gap. Germline V gives CDR1 LNHNV, CDR2 YYDKDF (reference sequence). CDR3 size: 14 residues. The CDR3 loop is CATSRDSLNTEAFF. DNA of the CDR3: TGTGCCACCAGCAGAGATTCCCTGAACACTGAAGCTTTCTTT. Complete variable domain (other parts from reference TRBV15 and TRBJ1-1): DAMVIQNPRYQVTQFGKPVTLSCSQTLNHNVMYWYQQKSSQAPKLLFHYYDKDFNNEADTPDNFQSRRPNTSFCFLDIRSPGLGDTAMYLCATSRDSLNTEAFFGQGTRLTVV.